Listed below are T cell receptor beta chains from one sample, sequenced in a study of cytomegalovirus exposure and HLA in healthy donors. TCRdb's copy holds only in-frame clones and misses some; the assay was immunoSEQ multiplex PCR. The data contain around 200,000 clones, roughly four fifths of them singletons. Sequencing used PBMCs. The receptors originated from a man aged 50 or older in good health and CMV-seronegative. Both conserved end residues are part of each CDR3. The D gene is left open where the match is weak. Clone size is stated in some rows and not others, as once, few, many or a class when expanded.

j_gene	abundance	d_gene	v_gene	len	CDR3nt	CDR3aa
TRBJ1-2	.	TRBD1	TRBV6-4	15	TGTGCCAGCAGTCCCGGGACAGGGGTACCCTATGGCTACACCTTC	CASSPGTGVPYGYTF
TRBJ2-7	.	.	TRBV15	14	TGTGCCACCAGCAGAGATAAGGTACGGGACGAGCAGTACTTC	CATSRDKVRDEQYF
TRBJ2-3	.	.	TRBV29-1	12	TGCAGCGTTTCAGGGAGCACAGATACGCAGTATTTT	CSVSGSTDTQYF
TRBJ2-3	.	TRBD2	TRBV9	16	TGTGCCAGCAGCCCAAGGGCGGGAGGAGGCGCAGATACGCAGTATTTT	CASSPRAGGGADTQYF
TRBJ2-3	.	.	TRBV5-1	16	TGCGCCAGCAGCTTGGGGGCTATAAACCGTCCAGATACGCAGTATTTT	CASSLGAINRPDTQYF
TRBJ2-7	.	.	TRBV6-5	16	TGTGCCAGCAGTTACACTACAGGGCGGAGAGGGGTCGAGCAGTACTTC	CASSYTTGRRGVEQYF
TRBJ2-5	.	.	TRBV29-1	13	TGCAGCGTTGAAACGCGGCCGGGAGAGACCCAGTACTTC	CSVETRPGETQYF
TRBJ1-2	.	.	TRBV13	13	TGTGCCAGCAGCTTAGGACGGGTTTATGGCTACACCTTC	CASSLGRVYGYTF
TRBJ1-2	once	.	TRBV6-6	15	TGTGCCAGCAGTTACGACCTGGGTATGACAAATGGCTACACCTTC	CASSYDLGMTNGYTF
TRBJ1-5	.	.	TRBV28	12	TGTGCCAGCGTCTCCAGCAATCAGCCCCAGCATTTT	CASVSSNQPQHF
TRBJ2-1	.	.	TRBV7-9	18	TGTGCCAGCAGCTGGCCTCGGAGGGGGGGGAGAAACTACAATGAGCAGTTCTTC	CASSWPRRGGRNYNEQFF
TRBJ2-5	few	TRBD2	TRBV7-2	16	TGTGCCAGCAGCTTAGCAACGGGGGGAGGACGGGAGACCCAGTACTTC	CASSLATGGGRETQYF
TRBJ2-2	.	.	TRBV5-1	15	TGCGCCAGCAGCTTGGATGGGGCAAACACCGGGGAGCTGTTTTTT	CASSLDGANTGELFF
TRBJ1-4	.	TRBD1	TRBV19	14	TGTGCCAGTAGTATGACAGGGACAGGCGAAAAACTGTTTTTT	CASSMTGTGEKLFF
TRBJ1-4	.	.	TRBV18	12	TGTGCCAGCTCTCCCGTCCATGAAAAACTGTTTTTT	CASSPVHEKLFF
TRBJ2-5	.	TRBD1	TRBV7-9	15	TGTGCCAGCAGCTTAATGGGACAGGAACAAGAGACCCAGTACTTC	CASSLMGQEQETQYF
TRBJ1-5	once	.	TRBV7-3	15	TGTGCCAGCAGCTTAGGTCTCGGTAGCAATCAGCCCCAGCATTTT	CASSLGLGSNQPQHF
TRBJ2-1	.	TRBD2	TRBV4-2	17	TGTGCCAGCAGCCAAGTGGGTCGGGGGGGGCCTGGGGATGAGCAGTTCTTC	CASSQVGRGGPGDEQFF
TRBJ2-4	.	.	TRBV6-1	13	TGTGCCAGCAGTGAAAAGGCAAGGGGCATTCAGTACTTC	CASSEKARGIQYF
TRBJ1-1	.	.	TRBV5-4	17	TGTGCCAGCAGCTTTGGGGACAACTACCGAATGAACACTGAAGCTTTCTTT	CASSFGDNYRMNTEAFF
TRBJ1-4	.	TRBD1	TRBV19	16	TGTGCCAGTACCAACCCGAGGGGGACAGGGAATGAAAAACTGTTTTTT	CASTNPRGTGNEKLFF
TRBJ1-1	once	.	TRBV7-2	14	TGTGCCAGCAGCTTAGCGAGGGGGGGCACTGAAGCTTTCTTT	CASSLARGGTEAFF
TRBJ1-4	.	TRBD1	TRBV28	15	TGTGCCAGCAGTTTGCGGGGCAGGGGGAATGAAAAACTGTTTTTT	CASSLRGRGNEKLFF
TRBJ2-7	few	.	TRBV6-5	14	TGTGCCAGCAGTTCCCTAGCGTTTAACTACGAGCAGTACTTC	CASSSLAFNYEQYF
TRBJ2-3	.	.	TRBV28	16	TGTGCCAGCAGTCCCACGGCGGGTGGTGGCGCAGATACGCAGTATTTT	CASSPTAGGGADTQYF
TRBJ2-1	few	TRBD2	TRBV7-6	17	TGTGCCAGCAGCTCAGGACTAGCGGACCCCTCCTACAATGAGCAGTTCTTC	CASSSGLADPSYNEQFF